One sample yielded the 21 T cell receptor beta chains listed below, sequenced in a study of blood T cells in healthy people across ages (dated by TCRdb to between 2014 and 2016). The library was generated by 5' RACE. The sequencer listed for this sample is Illumina HiSeq 2500. A second PCR of about 7 to 12 cycles was run with a J-beta primer mix and a sample-barcoded 5' primer. The raw public reads went through TCRdb reprocessing: fastp at Q25, MiXCR clone calling, in-frame beta chains kept. Identical CDR3 protein sequences are pooled into one entry, listed with their most common genes and DNA. The sample contains about 800,000 distinct CDR3 sequences, approximately 25% of them found a single time. Under 4.5% of the sample comes from the top ten. These data also formed part of another study, on T cells of mothers and their children.

Input material: blood. These receptors were obtained from a boy under 18 in good health.

The chain links TRBV11-2 to TRBJ2-1, with D perhaps assigned TRBD1 or TRBD2 (5 bases each). V was pared by 4 bases and J by 3 bases, with 16 bases between. CDR1 and CDR2 (germline): SGHAT, FQNNGV. This CDR3 contains 16 residues. CDR3 sequence: CASSSLGALFYNEQFF. CDR3 nucleotide sequence: TGTGCCAGCAGCTCCCTCGGGGCCCTGTTCTACAATGAGCAGTTCTTC.

The CDR3, as DNA: TGCAGCGTCACACTGACAGGGTACCAAGAGACCCAGTACTTC. Translation: CSVTLTGYQETQYF. The J gene is TRBJ2-5, the V gene TRBV29-1; TRBD1 aligns across 7 bases. CDR3 length equals 14 residues. V trimming: 6 bases; J trimming: 0 bases; junction bases outside the gene matches: 7. Per the germline V gene, CDR1 is SQVTM and CDR2 is ANQGSEA.

This clonotype was counted between two and nine times. The V call is TRBV2, the J call TRBJ2-1, with D possibly matching TRBD2 (5 bases). Germline V gene data show CDR1 as SNHLY and CDR2 as FYNNEI. CDR3 length: 15 residues. The germline V and J ends were trimmed by 7 bases and 2 bases, with 15 bases remaining between them. The CDR3 DNA reads as TGTGCCAGCACCATCACGAGGGAAACCTACAATGAGCAGTTCTTC. This translates into CASTITRETYNEQFF.

This clonotype was picked up a small number of times. The CDR3 DNA reads TGCAGTGCTAGTCGTGGAGGGATTCCTGAATACAGCTATGGCTACACCTTC. It is translated as CSASRGGIPEYSYGYTF. V gene TRBV20-1 combines with J gene TRBJ1-2; no reliable D call. The CDR3 contains 17 residues. With 3 bases removed from V and 4 bases from J, the gap between germline ends came to 24 bases. Germline V gene sequence: CDR1 DFQATT, CDR2 SNEGSKA (reference sequence).

This clonotype has a single count. The V call is TRBV3-1, the J call TRBJ1-2; 12 nucleotides align to TRBD1. The junction had 10 bases not matched to a gene; V was cut back by 4 bases and J by 1 base. Germline loops: CDR1 LGHDT, CDR2 YNNKEL (reference sequence). This CDR3 has 18 residues. Here the CDR3 DNA reads TGTGCCAGCAGCCTTTCTCCGGGACAGGGGGCTCTTAACTATGGCTACACCTTC. Protein product: CASSLSPGQGALNYGYTF.

This clonotype was seen more than once but under ten times. The V gene is TRBV7-9, the J gene TRBJ1-4, with 10 bases matching TRBD1. Germline V gives CDR1 SEHNR, CDR2 FQNEAQ (reference sequence). The ends lost 5 bases at V and 0 bases at J; junction bases unmatched: 6. CDR3 length: 17 amino acids. CDR3: CASSPGQGGPTNEKLFF. Here the CDR3 DNA reads TGTGCCAGCAGCCCTGGACAGGGGGGACCAACTAATGAAAAACTGTTTTTT. The full variable domain, in which reference TRBV7-9 and TRBJ1-4 provide the parts outside the CDR3, is DTGVSQNPRHKITKRGQNVTFRCDPISEHNRLYWYRQTLGQGPEFLTYFQNEAQLEKSRLLSDRFSAERPKGSFSTLEIQRTEQGDSAMYLCASSPGQGGPTNEKLFFGSGTQLSVL.

The V call is TRBV6-5, the J call TRBJ1-2; the D is unclear. The CDR3 spans 12 residues. Trimming took 5 bases from V and 7 from J, leaving 11 bases between them. Germline values: CDR1 MNHEY, CDR2 SVGAGI. Here the CDR3 DNA reads TGTGCCAGCAGTCAGATTCTAGGTGGCTACACCTTC. Translation gives CASSQILGGYTF.

The chain carries TRBV4-1 and TRBJ2-6; D remains unclear. Between the trimmed V and J ends, which lost 2 bases and 4 bases, there was a span of 15 bases. CDR1 is MGHRA and CDR2 is YSYEKL in the germline V gene. This CDR3 contains 17 residues. For the CDR3, the DNA is TGCGCCAGCAGCCAACCCGTGGCGAGCTCCGGGGCCAACGTCCTGACTTTC. Amino acids: CASSQPVASSGANVLTF.

The rearrangement links TRBV2 to TRBJ1-2; D uncertain. The CDR3 spans 15 residues. The V end lost 3 bases, the J end lost 4 bases, and 15 bases lay between the germline ends. In germline, CDR1 is SNHLY, CDR2 FYNNEI. CDR3: CASSDHGIRCYGYTF. The CDR3 DNA follows: TGTGCCAGCAGTGATCATGGCATCAGGTGCTATGGCTACACCTTC.

The rearrangement uses TRBV4-3 and TRBJ2-5, with a weak D call TRBD2 (5 bases). CDR3 length: 15 amino acids. With 0 bases removed from V and 11 bases from J, the gap between germline ends came to 19 bases. CDR1 LGHNA and CDR2 YSLEER come from the germline V gene. The CDR3 is CASSQDSLGIGEQYF. CDR3 DNA: TGCGCCAGCAGCCAAGACTCGCTGGGGATCGGGGAGCAGTACTTC.

This chain links TRBV12-3 or TRBV12-4 with TRBJ2-5; D remains ambiguous. The DNA end favors TRBJ2-7, so the J call may be wrong. The CDR3 runs to 10 residues. CDR3 loop: CASASYEQYF. The CDR3 bases are TGTGCCAGCGCTTCCTACGAGCAGTACTTC.

This clonotype was observed a handful of times. V is TRBV7-9 and J is TRBJ1-2; 11 positions agree with TRBD1. V trimming: 4 bases; J trimming: 6 bases; junction bases outside the gene matches: 10. CDR1 is SEHNR and CDR2 is FQNEAQ in the germline V gene (reference sequence). The CDR3 extends over 16 amino acids. CDR3 DNA: TGTGCCAGCAGCTCCACCCTAGGACAGGGGGCTAATGGCTACACCTTC. It specifies CASSSTLGQGANGYTF.

V gene TRBV6-5 combines with J gene TRBJ2-5; D is unresolved. Deletions cut 2 bases from V and 9 bases from J, with 22 bases between. Germline V gene sequence: CDR1 MNHEY, CDR2 SVGAGI. This CDR3 contains 16 residues. CDR3 residues: CASSYGGGLQELAQYF. The CDR3 nucleotides read TGTGCCAGCAGTTACGGCGGCGGCCTCCAAGAATTGGCCCAGTACTTC.

The chain links TRBV7-9 to TRBJ2-5; TRBD2 matches at 9 bases. TRBJ2-1 explains the end of the DNA better; the J call may be wrong. The CDR3 consists of 14 residues. Per germline, CDR1 SEHNR and CDR2 FQNEAQ (reference sequence). The CDR3 is CASSLVAGVYEQFF. CDR3 DNA sequence: TGTGCCAGCAGCTTAGTAGCGGGGGTTTATGAGCAGTTCTTC.

This clonotype was recorded a few times. The chain employs TRBV29-1 and TRBJ2-2; 8 nucleotides agree with TRBD1. CDR1 SQVTM and CDR2 ANQGSEA come from the germline V gene. V was clipped by 4 bases and J by 4 bases; unmatched bases: 5. The CDR3 totals 14 residues. The CDR3 coding sequence is TGCAGCGTTGGGTGGACAGGGCCCACCGGGGAGCTGTTTTTT. Translation: CSVGWTGPTGELFF.

The V gene is TRBV7-9, the J gene TRBJ2-7; 11 bases are shared with TRBD2. CDR1 and CDR2 (germline): SEHNR, FQNEAQ (reference sequence). This CDR3 is built from 15 residues. V shed 5 bases, J shed 1 base, and the junction held 4 bases outside the gene matches. The CDR3 bases are TGTGCCAGCAGCGTCACTAGCGGGAGTTCCTACGAGCAGTACTTC. Translating gives CASSVTSGSSYEQYF. The full variable domain, in which reference TRBV7-9 and TRBJ2-7 provide the parts outside the CDR3, is DTGVSQNPRHKITKRGQNVTFRCDPISEHNRLYWYRQTLGQGPEFLTYFQNEAQLEKSRLLSDRFSAERPKGSFSTLEIQRTEQGDSAMYLCASSVTSGSSYEQYFGPGTRLTVT.

Only a few counts were recorded for this clonotype. The chain is built from TRBV12-3 or TRBV12-4 and TRBJ1-2; 8 bases line up with TRBD1. After removal of 6 bases from V and 2 bases from J, the junction contained 11 bases not matched to a gene. The CDR3 contains 16 residues. DNA for the CDR3: TGTGCCAGCAGCTACGACAGGGGCGGCGAAAACTATGGCTACACCTTC. Residues: CASSYDRGGENYGYTF.

The chain has TRBV7-2 and TRBJ2-5; 13 nucleotides align to TRBD2. The length of the CDR3 is 16 residues. V trimming: 4 bases; J trimming: 2 bases; junction bases outside the gene matches: 4. Per the germline V gene, CDR1 is SGHTA and CDR2 is FQGNSA. For the CDR3, the DNA is TGTGCCAGCAGCTCGAAACTAGCGGGGGGGCAAGAGACCCAGTACTTC. Protein sequence: CASSSKLAGGQETQYF.

This clonotype came up a few times. This sequence joins TRBV4-2 and TRBJ2-5, with 9 bases that match TRBD2. The CDR3 has 17 amino acids. Germline V gives CDR1 LGHNA, CDR2 YNFKEQ. J gave up 3 bases and V 2 bases, and 10 bases lay outside the gene matches. In DNA form, the CDR3 reads TGTGCCAGCAGCCAACTCCCAGCGGGGGGTTCGGAAGAGACCCAGTACTTC. Protein: CASSQLPAGGSEETQYF.

The gene calls are TRBV5-1 and TRBJ2-5; the match to TRBD1 covers 7 bases. J was trimmed by 5 bases and V by 1 base; bases with no gene match: 5. Germline CDR1 SGHRS, CDR2 YFSETQ. The CDR3 contains 14 residues. This CDR3 reads CASSLNRGMETQYF. Written as DNA, the CDR3 is TGCGCCAGCAGCTTGAACAGGGGAATGGAGACCCAGTACTTC.

In its sample, this clonotype was seen many times. J is TRBJ2-1 and V is TRBV20-1; 7 bases align to TRBD2. The CDR3 contains 13 residues. Germline V gene data show CDR1 as DFQATT and CDR2 as SNEGSKA (reference sequence). Unmatched junction bases numbered 0, after V lost 3 bases and J lost 1 base. The CDR3 region is CSASGGSYNEQFF. For the CDR3, the DNA is TGCAGTGCTAGCGGGGGGTCCTACAATGAGCAGTTCTTC.